Following are 7 T cell receptor beta chains from one sample sequenced in a study of regulatory T cells in long-lasting Graves disease. Sample time point: persistent/refractory GD, antithyroid drugs over 5 years with positive TRAb. The TCR library was prepared using RNA isolated from PBMCs. Sequencing libraries for TCR beta were prepared with iRepertoire HTBI primers and Arm-PCR of CDR3 regions. Each CDR3 protein gets one entry after TCRdb re-called the multiplex PCR reads with MiXCR. The data hold 650,000 to 850,000 distinct CDR3 sequences, with approximately 29% observed a single time. The sequencing here drew on peripheral blood mononuclear cells (PBMCs), taken when the disease was refractory, from a patient treated with antithyroid drugs. The receptors shown here come from a female donor with Graves disease.

This clonotype was detected ten times or more. The chain carries TRBV12-3 or TRBV12-4 and TRBJ1-5, with unresolved D. The CDR3 is 12 amino acids. V was trimmed by 5 bases and J by 5 bases, leaving 7 bases between them. CDR3 protein: CASSRVDQPQHF. The CDR3 DNA follows: TGTGCCAGCAGTCGCGTCGATCAGCCCCAGCATTTT.

The gene calls are TRBV25-1 and TRBJ2-5, with D unclear. This CDR3 contains 15 residues. The V end was cut by 2 bases, the J end by 5 bases, with 15 bases between. The V gene's germline CDR1 is MGHDK and CDR2 SYGVNS. The CDR3 here is CASSERRGVGETQYF. CDR3 coding DNA: TGTGCCAGCAGTGAAAGGCGTGGGGTCGGGGAGACCCAGTACTTC.

This clonotype was seen a few times. This chain joins TRBV5-5 and TRBJ1-1; D perhaps matches TRBD1 (6 bases). Looked up from germline, CDR1 is SGHKS and CDR2 is YYEKEE (reference sequence). This CDR3 spans 13 amino acids. Trimming took off 5 bases at V and 5 bases at J, with 13 bases between the two ends. The CDR3 DNA reads TGTGCCAGCAGTAGGACAGTAGCTACTGAAGCTTTCTTT. This sequence encodes CASSRTVATEAFF.

As for this clonotype: Germline is not matched at one junction end, which may reflect a read error. This chain uses TRBV28 with TRBJ1-1; 7 bases line up with TRBD1. The length of the CDR3 is 16 residues. The germline gives CDR1 MDHEN, CDR2 SYDVKM. The chain's CDR3 is CASSFPRDRANTEASF. The DNA of the CDR3 is TGTGCCAGCAGTTTCCCGCGCGACAGGGCCAACACTGAAGCTTCCTTT.

This clonotype was seen a handful of times. Given a much more abundant clone one base away, this may be a read error. The chain is built from TRBV12-3 or TRBV12-4 and TRBJ2-7; D not resolved. This CDR3 contains 11 residues. V lost 7 bases and J lost 2, with 6 bases in between. CDR3 sequence reads: CASKDTYEQYF. As DNA, the CDR3 is TGTGCCAGCAAAGACACCTACGAGCAGTACTTC.

There are a few counts of this clonotype. J is TRBJ1-1 and V is TRBV6-1, with D perhaps TRBD1 (6 bases). The germline gives CDR1 MNHNS, CDR2 SASEGT. V shed 2 bases and J shed 4 bases, with 11 bases lying between them. CDR3 length: 14 amino acids. CDR3 amino acids: CASSETGSATEAFF. Written as DNA, the CDR3 is TGTGCCAGCAGTGAAACAGGGTCGGCCACTGAAGCTTTCTTT.

This clonotype was observed a handful of times. The chain employs TRBV6-1 and TRBJ2-7, with a tentative D call TRBD1 (6 bases). The V end was cut by 5 bases, the J end by 5 bases, with 22 bases between. Germline loops: CDR1 MNHNS, CDR2 SASEGT. The CDR3 has 16 amino acids. The CDR3 reads CASSHQPRQEQDEQYF. The CDR3 DNA is TGTGCCAGCAGTCACCAGCCGAGACAGGAGCAGGACGAGCAGTACTTC.